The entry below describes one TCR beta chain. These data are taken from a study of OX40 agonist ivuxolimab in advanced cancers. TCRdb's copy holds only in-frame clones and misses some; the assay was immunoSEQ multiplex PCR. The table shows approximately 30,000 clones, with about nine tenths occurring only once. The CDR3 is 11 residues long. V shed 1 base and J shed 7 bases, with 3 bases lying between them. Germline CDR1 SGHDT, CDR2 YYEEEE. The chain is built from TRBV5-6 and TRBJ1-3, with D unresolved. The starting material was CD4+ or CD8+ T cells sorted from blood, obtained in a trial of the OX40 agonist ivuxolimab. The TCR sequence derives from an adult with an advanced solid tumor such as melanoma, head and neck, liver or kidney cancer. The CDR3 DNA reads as TGTGCCAGCAGCTTGTATAACACCATATATTTT. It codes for CASSLYNTIYF.